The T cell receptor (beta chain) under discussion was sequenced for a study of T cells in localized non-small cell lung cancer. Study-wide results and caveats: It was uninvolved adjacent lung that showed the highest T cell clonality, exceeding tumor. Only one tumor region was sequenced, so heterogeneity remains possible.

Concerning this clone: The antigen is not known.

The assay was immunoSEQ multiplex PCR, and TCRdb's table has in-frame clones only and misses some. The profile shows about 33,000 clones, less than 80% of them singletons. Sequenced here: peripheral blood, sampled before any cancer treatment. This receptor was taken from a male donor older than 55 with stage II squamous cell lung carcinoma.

CDR3 coding DNA: TGTGCCAGTAGTTACGCGGGCCAAGAGACCCAGTACTTC. Protein: CASSYAGQETQYF. V is TRBV19 and J is TRBJ2-5, with a weak D call TRBD2 (5 bases). Trimming removed 5 bases from V and 1 base from J, with 8 bases in between. The germline V gene has CDR1 LNHDA and CDR2 SQIVND (reference sequence). This CDR3 region has 13 residues.